This T cell receptor beta chain was found in a study of blood T cell repertoires in COVID-19. CDR1 and CDR2 (germline): LGHDT, YNNKEL (reference sequence). The CDR3 loop spans 19 amino acids. Trimming cost V 1 base and J 3 bases; bases outside gene matches: 10. Either two negative PCRs, clearance, or symptom resolution qualified Cohort 3 donors as recovered. Repertoires were generated with immunoSEQ multiplex PCR, while TCRdb's copy carries only in-frame clones and drops some. The sample has 150,000 to 200,000 clones, 80% seen once. The specimen was PBMCs or T cells enriched from blood (not recorded which). V usage is TRBV3-1 (or the pseudogene TRBV3-2) and J usage is TRBJ2-1, with 12 bases fitting TRBD2. The TCR comes from a woman in her sixties or seventies who had recovered from COVID-19. As DNA, the CDR3 is TGTGCCAGCAGCCAAGCACTAGCGGGGGGTACATCTTACTACAATGAGCAGTTCTTC. The encoded protein is CASSQALAGGTSYYNEQFF.